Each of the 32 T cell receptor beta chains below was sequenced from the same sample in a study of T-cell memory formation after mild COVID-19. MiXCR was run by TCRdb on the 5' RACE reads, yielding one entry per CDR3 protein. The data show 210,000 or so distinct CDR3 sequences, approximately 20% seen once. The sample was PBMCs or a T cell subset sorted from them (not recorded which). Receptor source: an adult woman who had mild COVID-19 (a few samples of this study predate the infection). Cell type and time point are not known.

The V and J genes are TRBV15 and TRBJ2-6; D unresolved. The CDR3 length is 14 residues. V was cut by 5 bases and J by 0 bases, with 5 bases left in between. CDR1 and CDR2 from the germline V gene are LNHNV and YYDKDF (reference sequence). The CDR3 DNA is TGTGCCACCAGCGGCCCCTCTGGGGCCAACGTCCTGACTTTC. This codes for CATSGPSGANVLTF.

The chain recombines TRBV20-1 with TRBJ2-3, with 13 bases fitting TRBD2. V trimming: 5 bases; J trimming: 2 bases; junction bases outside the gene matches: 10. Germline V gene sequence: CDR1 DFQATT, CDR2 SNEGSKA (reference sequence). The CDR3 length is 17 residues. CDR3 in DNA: TGCAGTGCTCGGACTAGCGGGGGAGCGATCCACACAGATACGCAGTATTTT. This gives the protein CSARTSGGAIHTDTQYF.

This CDR3 is CASSFTGASGNTIYF. The CDR3 DNA reads TGTGCCAGCAGTTTTACAGGGGCCTCTGGAAACACCATATATTTT. The V gene is TRBV12-3 or TRBV12-4, the J gene TRBJ1-3; the match to TRBD1 covers 7 bases. Trimming cost V 3 bases and J 0 bases; bases outside gene matches: 2. The CDR3 consists of 15 residues.

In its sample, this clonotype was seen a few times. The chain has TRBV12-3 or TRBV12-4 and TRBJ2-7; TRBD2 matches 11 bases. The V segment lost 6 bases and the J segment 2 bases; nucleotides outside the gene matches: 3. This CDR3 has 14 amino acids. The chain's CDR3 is CASRGTSGPYEQYF. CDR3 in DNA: TGTGCCAGCAGGGGGACTAGCGGACCCTACGAGCAGTACTTC.

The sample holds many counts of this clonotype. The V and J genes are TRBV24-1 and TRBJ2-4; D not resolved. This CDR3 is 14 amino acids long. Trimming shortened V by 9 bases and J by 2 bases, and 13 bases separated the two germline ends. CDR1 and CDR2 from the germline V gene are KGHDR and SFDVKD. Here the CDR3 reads CATSPGGTKNIQYF. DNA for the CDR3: TGTGCCACCTCACCTGGCGGTACCAAAAACATTCAGTACTTC.

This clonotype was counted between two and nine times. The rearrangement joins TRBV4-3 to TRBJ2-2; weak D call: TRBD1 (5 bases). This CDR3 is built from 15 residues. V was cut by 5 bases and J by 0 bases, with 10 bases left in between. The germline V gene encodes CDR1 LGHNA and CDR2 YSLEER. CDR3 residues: CASSSRQTNTGELFF. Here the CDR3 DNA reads TGCGCCAGCAGCAGCCGACAGACGAACACCGGGGAGCTGTTTTTT.

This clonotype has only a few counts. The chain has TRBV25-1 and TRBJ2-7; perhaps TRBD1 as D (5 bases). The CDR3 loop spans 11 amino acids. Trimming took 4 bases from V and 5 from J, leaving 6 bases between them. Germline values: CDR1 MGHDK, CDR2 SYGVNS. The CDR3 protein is CASSVGDEQYF. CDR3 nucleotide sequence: TGTGCCAGCAGTGTAGGGGACGAGCAGTACTTC.

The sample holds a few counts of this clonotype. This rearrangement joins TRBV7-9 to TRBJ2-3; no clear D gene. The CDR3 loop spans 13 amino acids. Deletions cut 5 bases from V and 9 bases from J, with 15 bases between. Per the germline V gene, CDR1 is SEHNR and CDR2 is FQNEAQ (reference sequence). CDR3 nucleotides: TGTGCCAGCAGCCCGTGGACCTCCCTGACGCAGTATTTT. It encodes CASSPWTSLTQYF. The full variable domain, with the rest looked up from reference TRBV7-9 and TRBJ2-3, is DTGVSQNPRHKITKRGQNVTFRCDPISEHNRLYWYRQTLGQGPEFLTYFQNEAQLEKSRLLSDRFSAERPKGSFSTLEIQRTEQGDSAMYLCASSPWTSLTQYFGPGTRLTVL.

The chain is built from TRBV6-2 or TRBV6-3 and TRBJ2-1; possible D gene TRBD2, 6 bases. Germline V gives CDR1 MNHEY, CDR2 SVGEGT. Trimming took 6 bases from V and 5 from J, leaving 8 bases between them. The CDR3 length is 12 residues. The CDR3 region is CASRRTNNEQFF. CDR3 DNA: TGTGCCAGCAGGCGGACTAACAATGAGCAGTTCTTC.

In DNA, the CDR3 is TGCAGCGTTGGGGAGACACTGAACACTGAAGCTTTCTTT. Its translation: CSVGETLNTEAFF. The rearrangement uses TRBV29-1 and TRBJ1-1, with no clear D. Germline V gene lookup returns CDR1 SQVTM and CDR2 ANQGSEA. Deletions cut 4 bases from V and 0 bases from J, with 9 bases between. The CDR3 loop spans 13 amino acids.

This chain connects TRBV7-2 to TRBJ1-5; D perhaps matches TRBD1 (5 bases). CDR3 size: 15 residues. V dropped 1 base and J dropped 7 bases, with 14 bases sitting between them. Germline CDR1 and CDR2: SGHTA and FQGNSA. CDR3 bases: TGTGCCAGCAGCTTAGTCGGCCAGGGAGGACAGCCCCAGCATTTT. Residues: CASSLVGQGGQPQHF.

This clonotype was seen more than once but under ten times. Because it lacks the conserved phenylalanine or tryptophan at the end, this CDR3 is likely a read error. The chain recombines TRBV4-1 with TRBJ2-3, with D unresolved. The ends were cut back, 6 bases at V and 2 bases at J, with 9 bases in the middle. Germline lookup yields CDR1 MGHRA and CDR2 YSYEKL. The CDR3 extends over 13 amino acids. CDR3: CASRYPATDTQYL. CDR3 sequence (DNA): TGCGCCAGCAGGTACCCTGCCACAGATACGCAGTATTTG.

CDR3 loop: CASRLSTGEAIPYEQYF. The CDR3 DNA follows: TGCGCCAGCAGGCTTTCTACGGGGGAGGCCATTCCCTACGAGCAGTACTTC. The chain links TRBV5-1 to TRBJ2-7; tentatively, D is TRBD2 (6 bases). The V end was cut by 5 bases, the J end by 2 bases, with 23 bases between. This CDR3 is built from 17 residues. Germline-derived CDR1 and CDR2 are SGHRS and YFSETQ.

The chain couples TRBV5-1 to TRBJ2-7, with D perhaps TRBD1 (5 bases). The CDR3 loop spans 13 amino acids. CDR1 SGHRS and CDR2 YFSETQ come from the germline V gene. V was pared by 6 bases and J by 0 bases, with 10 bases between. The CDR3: CASKGPHSYEQYF. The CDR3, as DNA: TGCGCCAGCAAGGGGCCCCACTCCTACGAGCAGTACTTC.

CDR3 DNA sequence: TGTGCCAGCAGTTATTCAGGCGGGATCACGGATACGCAGTATTTT. Translating it yields CASSYSGGITDTQYF. The chain is built from TRBV6-5 and TRBJ2-3; perhaps TRBD2 as D (6 bases). This CDR3 spans 15 amino acids. Trimming cost V 3 bases and J 6 bases, with 16 bases left between them. Germline values: CDR1 MNHEY, CDR2 SVGAGI.

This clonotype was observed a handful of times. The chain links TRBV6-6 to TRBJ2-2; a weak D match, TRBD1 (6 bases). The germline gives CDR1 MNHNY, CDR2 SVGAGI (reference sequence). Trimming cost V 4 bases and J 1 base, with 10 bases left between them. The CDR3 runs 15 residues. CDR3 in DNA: TGTGCCAGCAGTTTACAACAGGGGAACACCGGGGAGCTGTTTTTT. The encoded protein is CASSLQQGNTGELFF.

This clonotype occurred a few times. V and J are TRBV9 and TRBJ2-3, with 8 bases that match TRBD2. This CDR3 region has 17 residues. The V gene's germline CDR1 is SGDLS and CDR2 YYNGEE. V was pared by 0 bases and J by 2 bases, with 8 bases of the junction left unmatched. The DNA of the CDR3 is TGTGCCAGCAGCGTAGACGGTATCGGGGGGGACACAGATACGCAGTATTTT. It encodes CASSVDGIGGDTDTQYF.

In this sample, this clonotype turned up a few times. The DNA for the CDR3 is TGTGCCGCCAGCCGGGGGTTTGATCAGCCCCAGCATTTT. It codes for CAASRGFDQPQHF. This chain links TRBV5-4 with TRBJ1-5, with a tentative D call TRBD1 (5 bases). The ends were cut back, 10 bases at V and 5 bases at J, with 16 bases in the middle. Germline CDR1 and CDR2: SGHNT and YYREEE (reference sequence). The CDR3 spans 13 residues.

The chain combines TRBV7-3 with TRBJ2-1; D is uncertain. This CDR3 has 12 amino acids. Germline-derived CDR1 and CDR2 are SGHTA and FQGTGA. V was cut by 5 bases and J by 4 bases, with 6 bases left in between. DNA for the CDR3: TGTGCCAGCAGCGTTAAGTACAATGAGCAGTTCTTC. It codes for CASSVKYNEQFF. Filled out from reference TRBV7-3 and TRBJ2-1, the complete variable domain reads GAGVSQTPSNKVTEKGKYVELRCDPISGHTALYWYRQSLGQGPEFLIYFQGTGAADDSGLPNDRFFAVRPEGSVSTLKIQRTERGDSAVYLCASSVKYNEQFFGPGTRLTVL.

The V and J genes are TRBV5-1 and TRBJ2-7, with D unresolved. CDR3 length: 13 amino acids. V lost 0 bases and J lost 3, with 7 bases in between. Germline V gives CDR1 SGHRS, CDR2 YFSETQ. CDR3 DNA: TGCGCCAGCAGCTTGGTATACAGCTACGAGCAGTACTTC. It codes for CASSLVYSYEQYF.

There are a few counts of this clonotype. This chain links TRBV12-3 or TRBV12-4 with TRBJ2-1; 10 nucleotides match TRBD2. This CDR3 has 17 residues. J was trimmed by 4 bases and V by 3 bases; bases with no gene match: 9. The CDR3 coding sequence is TGTGCCAGCAGTTTGGCTAGCGGGAGCGAAAGGTACAATGAGCAGTTCTTC. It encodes CASSLASGSERYNEQFF.

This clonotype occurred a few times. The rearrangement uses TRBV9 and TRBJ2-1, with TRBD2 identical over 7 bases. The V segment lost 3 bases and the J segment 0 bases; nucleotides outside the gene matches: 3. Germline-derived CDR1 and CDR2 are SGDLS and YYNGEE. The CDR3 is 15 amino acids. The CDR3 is CASSAGGSSYNEQFF. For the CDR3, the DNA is TGTGCCAGCAGCGCCGGGGGGAGCTCCTACAATGAGCAGTTCTTC.

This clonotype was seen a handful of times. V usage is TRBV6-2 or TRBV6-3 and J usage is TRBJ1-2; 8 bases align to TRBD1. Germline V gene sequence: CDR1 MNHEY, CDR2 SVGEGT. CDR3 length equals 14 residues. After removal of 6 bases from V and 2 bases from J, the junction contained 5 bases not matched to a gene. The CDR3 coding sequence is TGTGCCAGCAGATCCGGGACAGGAAACTATGGCTACACCTTC. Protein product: CASRSGTGNYGYTF.

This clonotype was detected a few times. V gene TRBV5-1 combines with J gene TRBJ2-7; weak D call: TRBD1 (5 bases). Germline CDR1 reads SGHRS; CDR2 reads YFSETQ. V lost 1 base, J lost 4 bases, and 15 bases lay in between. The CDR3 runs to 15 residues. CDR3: CASSLWPGPGYEQYF. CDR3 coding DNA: TGCGCCAGCAGCTTGTGGCCAGGACCAGGGTACGAGCAGTACTTC.

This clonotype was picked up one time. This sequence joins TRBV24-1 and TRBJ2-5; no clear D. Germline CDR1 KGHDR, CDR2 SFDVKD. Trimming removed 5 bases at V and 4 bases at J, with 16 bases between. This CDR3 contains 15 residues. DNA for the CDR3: TGTGCCACCAGTGTCGGCGGCTCGGGTTTAGAGACCCAGTACTTC. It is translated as CATSVGGSGLETQYF.

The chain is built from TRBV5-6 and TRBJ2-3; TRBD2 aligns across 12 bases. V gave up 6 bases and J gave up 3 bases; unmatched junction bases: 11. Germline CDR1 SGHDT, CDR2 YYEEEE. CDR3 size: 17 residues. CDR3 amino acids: CASTLRVLAGGTDTQYF. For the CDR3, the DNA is TGTGCCAGCACACTCCGGGTACTAGCGGGGGGTACAGATACGCAGTATTTT.

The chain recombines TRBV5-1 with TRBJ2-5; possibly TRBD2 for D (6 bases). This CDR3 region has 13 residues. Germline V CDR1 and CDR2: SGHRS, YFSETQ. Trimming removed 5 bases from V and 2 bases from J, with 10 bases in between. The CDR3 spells CASRAGTQETQYF. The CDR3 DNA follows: TGCGCCAGCAGGGCTGGGACTCAAGAGACCCAGTACTTC.

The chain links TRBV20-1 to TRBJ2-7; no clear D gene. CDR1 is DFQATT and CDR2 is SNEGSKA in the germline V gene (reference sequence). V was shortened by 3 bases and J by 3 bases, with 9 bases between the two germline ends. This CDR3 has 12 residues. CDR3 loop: CSARAQLYEQYF. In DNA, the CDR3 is TGCAGTGCTAGGGCACAACTCTACGAGCAGTACTTC.

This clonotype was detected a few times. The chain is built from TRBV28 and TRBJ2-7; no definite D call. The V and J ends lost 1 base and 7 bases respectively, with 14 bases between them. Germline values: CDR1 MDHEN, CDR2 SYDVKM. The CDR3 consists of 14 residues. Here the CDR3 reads CASSLSRPRWEQYF. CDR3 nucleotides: TGTGCCAGCAGTTTATCCCGCCCGCGTTGGGAGCAGTACTTC.

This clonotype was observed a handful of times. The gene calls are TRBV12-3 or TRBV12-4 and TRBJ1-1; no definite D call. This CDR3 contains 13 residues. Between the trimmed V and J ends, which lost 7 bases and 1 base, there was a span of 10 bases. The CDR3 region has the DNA TGTGCCAGCACCTTAGGGTCGAACACTGAAGCTTTCTTT. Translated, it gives CASTLGSNTEAFF.

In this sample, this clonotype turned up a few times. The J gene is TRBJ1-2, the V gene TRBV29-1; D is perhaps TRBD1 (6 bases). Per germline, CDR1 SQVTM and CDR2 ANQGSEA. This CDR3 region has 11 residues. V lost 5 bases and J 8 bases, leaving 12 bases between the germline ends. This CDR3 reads CSVYREGGYTF. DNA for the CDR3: TGCAGCGTTTACAGGGAAGGCGGCTACACCTTC.

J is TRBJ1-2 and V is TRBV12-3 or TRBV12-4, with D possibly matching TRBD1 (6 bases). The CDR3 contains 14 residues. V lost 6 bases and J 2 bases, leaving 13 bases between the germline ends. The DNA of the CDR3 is TGTGCCAGCAGAAAAGGACAGATAAACTATGGCTACACCTTC. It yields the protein CASRKGQINYGYTF.